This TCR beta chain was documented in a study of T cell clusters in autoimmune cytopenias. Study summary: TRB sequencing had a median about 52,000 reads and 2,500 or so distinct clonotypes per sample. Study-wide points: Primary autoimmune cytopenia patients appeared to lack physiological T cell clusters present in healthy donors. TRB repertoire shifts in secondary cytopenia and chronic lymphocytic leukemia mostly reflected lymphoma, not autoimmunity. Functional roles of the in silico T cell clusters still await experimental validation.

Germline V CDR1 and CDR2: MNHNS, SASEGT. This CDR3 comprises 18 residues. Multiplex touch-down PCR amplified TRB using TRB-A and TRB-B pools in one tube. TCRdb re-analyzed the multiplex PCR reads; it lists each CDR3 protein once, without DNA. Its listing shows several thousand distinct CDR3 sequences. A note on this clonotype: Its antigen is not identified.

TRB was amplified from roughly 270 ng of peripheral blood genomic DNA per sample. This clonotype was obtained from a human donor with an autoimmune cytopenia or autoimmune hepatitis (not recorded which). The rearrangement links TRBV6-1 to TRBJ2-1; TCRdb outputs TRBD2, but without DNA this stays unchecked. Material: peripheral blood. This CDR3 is CASSYLTSGRTSYNEQFF.